A single sample gave rise to the 13 T cell receptor beta chains below, sequenced in a study of blood T cell repertoires in COVID-19. TCRdb's copy holds only in-frame clones and misses some; the assay was immunoSEQ multiplex PCR. The sample consists of 250,000 to 300,000 clones, 75% to 90% of them appearing once. Sequencing was performed on PBMCs or T cells enriched from blood (not recorded which). These receptors originate from a woman aged 40 to 50 who had recovered from COVID-19.

In DNA, the CDR3 is TGTGCCAGCAGCCAAGATCTTTTGGGTAGCTGCACCTTC. Amino acid sequence: CASSQDLLGSCTF. This chain uses TRBV3-1 (or the pseudogene TRBV3-2) with TRBJ1-2; the D is unclear. The CDR3 sequence is 13 residues long. V gave up 0 bases and J gave up 13 bases, with 15 bases separating them. CDR1 is LGHDT, CDR2 YNNKEL, per germline (reference sequence).

The rearrangement uses TRBV19 and TRBJ2-1; 10 bases line up with TRBD1. Trimming at V came to 4 bases and at J to 8 bases, leaving 5 bases not matched to a gene. The CDR3 is 14 residues long. Germline CDR1 and CDR2: LNHDA and SQIVND (reference sequence). The CDR3 reads CASSRTGGWDEQFF. The CDR3 DNA reads as TGTGCCAGTAGTAGGACAGGGGGTTGGGATGAGCAGTTCTTC.

Written as DNA, the CDR3 is TGCGCCAGCAGCTTGGGCGCGGGAAAACTGTTTTTT. It specifies CASSLGAGKLFF. This sequence joins TRBV5-1 and TRBJ1-4; no reliable D call. This CDR3 spans 12 amino acids. Trimming removed 0 bases from V and 10 bases from J, with 7 bases in between. Germline CDR1 is SGHRS and CDR2 is YFSETQ.

This sequence joins TRBV24-1 and TRBJ2-1, with 9 bases aligning to TRBD2. V lost 5 bases to trimming and J lost 6 bases; unmatched junction nucleotides: 4. The germline V gene has CDR1 KGHDR and CDR2 SFDVKD. The CDR3 spans 14 residues. CDR3 nucleotide sequence: TGTGCCACCAGTGGCGGGGGGGCCACCAATGAGCAGTTCTTC. It codes for CATSGGGATNEQFF.

This rearrangement joins TRBV30 to TRBJ2-7; possible D gene TRBD2, 6 bases. The CDR3 totals 13 residues. V was pared by 3 bases and J by 2 bases, with 11 bases between. The germline gives CDR1 GTSNPN, CDR2 SVGIG (reference sequence). This CDR3 is CAWRGRETYEQYF. The CDR3 DNA reads as TGTGCCTGGAGGGGGCGGGAAACCTACGAGCAGTACTTC.

This clone was seen just once. The chain employs TRBV27 and TRBJ2-1; 9 nucleotides align to TRBD2. Germline V lookup: CDR1 MNHEY, CDR2 SMNVEV (reference sequence). Trimming took 5 bases from V and 8 from J; bases not matched to a gene: 13. The CDR3 totals 16 residues. DNA of the CDR3: TGTGCCAGCAGTACCCCTTCGCGGGAGGGCCGAGATGAGCAGTTCTTC. Translated: CASSTPSREGRDEQFF.

This clone was seen just once. V and J are TRBV6-5 and TRBJ1-6; D remains unclear. Trimming removed 6 bases from V and 13 bases from J, with 13 bases in between. The CDR3 runs to 12 residues. CDR1 is MNHEY, CDR2 SVGAGI, per germline. The CDR3 region has the DNA TGTGCCAGCAGAAGGCCTACGGGGCCCCTCCACTTT. It yields the protein CASRRPTGPLHF.

This clone was recorded once. Sequence at one end of the junction differs from germline and may be a read error. The chain combines TRBV7-7 with TRBJ2-5, with 9 bases lining up with TRBD1. Germline lookup yields CDR1 SSHAT and CDR2 FNYEAQ (reference sequence). The CDR3 is 15 residues long. CDR3 residues: CASSLGGTGQETQYF. DNA for the CDR3: TGTGCTAGCAGCTTAGGGGGGACAGGGCAAGAGACCCAGTACTTC.

A single count supports this clone. This chain connects TRBV2 to TRBJ2-3, with a possible D match to TRBD1 (5 bases). This CDR3 has 13 amino acids. CDR1 SNHLY and CDR2 FYNNEI come from the germline V gene. Trimming removed 9 bases at V and 2 bases at J, with 12 bases between. This CDR3 is CASAGLSTDTQYF. The CDR3 bases are TGTGCCAGTGCAGGGCTTTCCACAGATACGCAGTATTTT.

The gene calls are TRBV11-2 and TRBJ1-2; 8 positions match TRBD1. The CDR3 totals 13 residues. The J segment lost 8 bases and the V segment lost 4 bases, leaving 6 bases of the junction unmatched. The germline gives CDR1 SGHAT, CDR2 FQNNGV. The CDR3 loop reads CASSYGQGGGYTF. The CDR3 region has the DNA TGTGCCAGCAGCTACGGACAGGGCGGCGGCTACACCTTC.

V and J are TRBV19 and TRBJ1-2; the D gene is possibly TRBD1 (6 bases). The CDR3 extends over 15 amino acids. The germline V gene encodes CDR1 LNHDA and CDR2 SQIVND (reference sequence). V lost 5 bases and J lost 0, with 13 bases in between. CDR3 protein: CASSLGTQANYGYTF. For the CDR3, the DNA is TGTGCCAGTAGTCTAGGGACACAGGCTAACTATGGCTACACCTTC.

This chain uses TRBV6-2 or TRBV6-3 with TRBJ2-1; perhaps TRBD1 as D (7 bases). Between the trimmed V and J ends, which lost 4 bases and 2 bases, there was a span of 12 bases. The length of the CDR3 is 15 residues. Germline V CDR1 and CDR2: MNHEY, SVGEGT. CDR3 bases: TGTGCCAGCAGTTCCTCCAGGGGGGCCTACAATGAGCAGTTCTTC. As protein: CASSSSRGAYNEQFF.

The rearrangement joins TRBV29-1 to TRBJ1-1; possible D gene TRBD1, 5 bases. The CDR3 extends over 12 amino acids. Germline V gene sequence: CDR1 SQVTM, CDR2 ANQGSEA. The V and J ends lost 4 bases and 4 bases respectively, with 10 bases between them. CDR3 amino acids: CSVAGFGTEAFF. The CDR3 region has the DNA TGCAGCGTTGCAGGGTTTGGCACTGAAGCTTTCTTT.